Listed below are T cell receptor beta chains from one sample, sequenced in a study of blood T cells in healthy people across ages. TCRdb re-derived calls from the 5' RACE reads in MiXCR, one entry per CDR3 protein. The sample records around 780,000 distinct CDR3 sequences, more than 55% being singletons. The sample was blood. The receptors were gathered from a man aged 40-55 years in good health. Both conserved end residues are part of each CDR3. D genes are given only for firm matches. Only some rows state a clone size, as once, few, many or a class for expanded clones.

d_gene	abundance	v_gene	j_gene	CDR3nt	CDR3aa
NA	NA	TRBV5-1	TRBJ1-1	TGCGCCAGCAGCGGGGGAACCGGGACAAGACTTTCTGAAGCTTTCTTT	CASSGGTGTRLSEAFF
TRBD1	once	TRBV2	TRBJ2-1	TGTGCCAGCGGGAAAGACAGGGGAGGTGGGAATGAGCAGTTCTTC	CASGKDRGGGNEQFF
NA	NA	TRBV7-9	TRBJ2-1	TGTGCCAGCAGCTTAAGAGGTCCTAGGGCCACCTACAATGAGCAGTTCTTC	CASSLRGPRATYNEQFF
NA	few	TRBV13	TRBJ1-5	TGTGCCAGCAGCACATGGACAGAGATCAATCAGCCCCAGCATTTT	CASSTWTEINQPQHF
TRBD1	NA	TRBV20-1	TRBJ2-7	TGCAGTGCTAGCCGGACAGGGGACTCCTACGAGCAGTACTTC	CSASRTGDSYEQYF
NA	few	TRBV20-1	TRBJ2-1	TGCAGTGCTCGTGGACCCAATTCCTATGAGCAGTTCTTC	CSARGPNSYEQFF
TRBD2	once	TRBV3-1	TRBJ2-5	TGTGCCAGCAGCCTCGGACTAGCGGGGGGGCAGTTTGAGACCCAGTACTTC	CASSLGLAGGQFETQYF
TRBD2	NA	TRBV7-9	TRBJ2-5	TGTGCCAGCGGGCCAACTAGCGGTCTAGAAGAGACCCAGTACTTC	CASGPTSGLEETQYF
NA	once	TRBV7-8	TRBJ1-5	TGTGCCAGCAGCTTTGAGGCGGCAGGTAATCAGCCCCAGCATTTT	CASSFEAAGNQPQHF
TRBD2	NA	TRBV5-5	TRBJ2-3	TGTGCCAGCAGCAAACTAGCGGGAGGTAGGATTGCAGATACGCAGTATTTT	CASSKLAGGRIADTQYF
NA	NA	TRBV5-1	TRBJ2-7	TGCGCCAGCAGCTTGGATCCCTCGAGAGCCGAGCAGTACTTC	CASSLDPSRAEQYF
NA	NA	TRBV7-2	TRBJ2-4	TGTGCCAGCAGCGGCGGACAGAGGCTAGCCAAAAACATTCAGTACTTC	CASSGGQRLAKNIQYF
TRBD2	NA	TRBV20-1	TRBJ2-7	TGCAGTGCTAGCGGGGAACTAGCGGGAGCTTACGAGCAGTACTTC	CSASGELAGAYEQYF
NA	NA	TRBV6-6	TRBJ1-2	TGTGCCAGCAGTGGCCATGAGGAGAACTATGGCTACACCTTC	CASSGHEENYGYTF
TRBD1	NA	TRBV20-1	TRBJ2-7	TGCAGTGCACCCAACCCGGGACAGTCCTACGAGCAGTACTTC	CSAPNPGQSYEQYF
NA	NA	TRBV24-1	TRBJ2-6	TGTGCCACCAGTGAACCTGGTCAGTCTGGGGCCAACGTCCTGACTTTC	CATSEPGQSGANVLTF
NA	few	TRBV30	TRBJ2-5	TGTGCCTGGGGAAAGGTGTCTAGCCAAGAGACCCAGTACTTC	CAWGKVSSQETQYF
NA	NA	TRBV5-6	TRBJ2-1	TGTGCCAGCAGCCCAGCGGTGACAGCTCCGGGGGATGAGCAGTTCTTC	CASSPAVTAPGDEQFF
NA	NA	TRBV7-9	TRBJ2-6	TGTGCCAGCACCAAGGGGCGGTCTGGGGCCAACGTCCTGACTTTC	CASTKGRSGANVLTF
NA	NA	TRBV9	TRBJ1-5	TGTGCCAGCAGCGAGGACGGATTTAGCAATCAGCCCCAGCATTTT	CASSEDGFSNQPQHF
TRBD1	few	TRBV20-1	TRBJ2-7	TGCAGTGCCGCTCGGACAGGGCCGTCCTACGAGCAGTACTTC	CSAARTGPSYEQYF
NA	NA	TRBV9	TRBJ2-3	TGTGCCAGCAGCCATGATGGGGGATCCACAGATACGCAGTATTTT	CASSHDGGSTDTQYF
TRBD1	NA	TRBV3-1	TRBJ1-1	TGTGCCAGCAGCCGGGGGACAGGGGGCTACACTGAAGCTTTCTTT	CASSRGTGGYTEAFF
TRBD2	NA	TRBV29-1	TRBJ2-1	TGCAGCGTTTTTGGAGCGGGAGGGAACAATGAGCGGTTCTTC	CSVFGAGGNNERFF
NA	NA	TRBV9	TRBJ2-2	TGTGCCAGCAGCGTTGAAACAGGGACCGACTGGACCGGGGAGCTGTTTTTT	CASSVETGTDWTGELFF
TRBD2	NA	TRBV6-2/TRBV6-3	TRBJ2-1	TGTGCCAGCAGTTATGGCAAGCTGAAGCGGACTAGCGTCTCAAGCTCCTACAATGAGCAGTTCTTC	CASSYGKLKRTSVSSSYNEQFF
NA	NA	TRBV15	TRBJ2-1	TGTGCCACCAGCAGCAAGATAGATAACAATGAGCAGTTCTTC	CATSSKIDNNEQFF
NA	NA	TRBV6-2/TRBV6-3	TRBJ2-5	TGTGCCAGCCAGAATACAGAGACCCAGTACTTC	CASQNTETQYF
NA	NA	TRBV9	TRBJ1-5	TGTGCCAGCAGCGTAGAAGACAGGCGTAACCCCCAGCATTTT	CASSVEDRRNPQHF
NA	NA	TRBV27	TRBJ2-1	TGTGCCAGCAGTTTCGTTGGGGGGGCAGGGAGCTACAATGAGCAGTTCTTC	CASSFVGGAGSYNEQFF
NA	few	TRBV5-1	TRBJ2-5	TGCGCCAGCAGCCCTGTTGGGCTCGGGGACCAAGAGACCCAGTACTTC	CASSPVGLGDQETQYF
NA	NA	TRBV3-1	TRBJ2-7	TGTGCCAGCAGCCCTGACTGGACGGAGACCTACGAGCAGTACTTC	CASSPDWTETYEQYF
TRBD1	NA	TRBV20-1	TRBJ1-2	TGCAGTGCTAGAGATTTTCGGACAGGGGACTACTATGGCTACACCTTC	CSARDFRTGDYYGYTF
NA	NA	TRBV13	TRBJ2-6	TGTGCCAGCAGCTTTGTGAGCTCTGGGGCCAACGTCCTGACTTTC	CASSFVSSGANVLTF
TRBD2	NA	TRBV20-1	TRBJ2-5	TGCAGTGCGCCAATACCGGGACTAGCGGGGGAGACCCAGTACTTC	CSAPIPGLAGETQYF
TRBD1	NA	TRBV27	TRBJ2-7	TGTGCCAGCAGTTCAGGGACAGGGTGGGAGCAGTACTTC	CASSSGTGWEQYF
NA	NA	TRBV7-2	TRBJ2-1	TGTGCCAGCAGCTTAGCCGGCGGGGGCGCGGGTGAGCAGTTCTTC	CASSLAGGGAGEQFF
NA	many	TRBV5-1	TRBJ2-5	TGCGCCAGCAGCTCGACCGGGACACCCTCCCAAGAGACCCAGTACTTC	CASSSTGTPSQETQYF
NA	few	TRBV12-3/TRBV12-4	TRBJ1-5	TGTGCCAGCAGTTTACGGGTTGGGCAGGGTGATCCTCAGCCCCAGCATTTT	CASSLRVGQGDPQPQHF
TRBD2	once	TRBV7-9	TRBJ2-3	TGTGCCAGCAGCTTAGCGGGAGGGAGGGCGGATACGCAGGATTTT	CASSLAGGRADTQDF
TRBD2	NA	TRBV7-2	TRBJ2-6	TGTGCCAGCAGCCCTCGGCTAGCGGGAGCTGGGGCCAACGTCCTGACTTTC	CASSPRLAGAGANVLTF
TRBD2	NA	TRBV29-1	TRBJ2-2	TGCAGCGTTTTCTCGGGGGGGAGCACCGGGGAGCTGTTTTTT	CSVFSGGSTGELFF
TRBD2	NA	TRBV7-3	TRBJ2-2	TGTGCCAGCAGTCCCTTAGGGCTAGCGGGAGACCTAAACACCGGGGAGCTGTTTTTT	CASSPLGLAGDLNTGELFF
TRBD1	NA	TRBV29-1	TRBJ2-5	TGCAGCGTGGGGGACAGGTTATCAGAGACCCAGTACTTC	CSVGDRLSETQYF
NA	few	TRBV29-1	TRBJ2-5	TGCAGCGTCTGGACAGGAGGGTCCTCGTCCCAGTACTTC	CSVWTGGSSSQYF
NA	many	TRBV7-2	TRBJ2-5	TGTGCCAGCAGCCTTGGACGGAGAGAGGAGACCCAGTACTTC	CASSLGRREETQYF
NA	NA	TRBV7-6	TRBJ2-5	TGTGCCAGCAGCTTGGTAGTCGGAACGGGCGTTGCTCCAGAGACCCAGTACTTC	CASSLVVGTGVAPETQYF
NA	NA	TRBV10-3	TRBJ2-2	TGTGCCATCAGTTGGACGCCCCAGGGCGGGGAGCTGTTTTTT	CAISWTPQGGELFF
TRBD1	few	TRBV6-6	TRBJ1-2	TGTGCCAGCACCACACTGCAGGGGGGGACAAACACCTTC	CASTTLQGGTNTF
TRBD2	NA	TRBV3-1	TRBJ2-7	TGTGCCAGCAGCTACTGGGGGGGACGATCCTACGAGCAGTACTTC	CASSYWGGRSYEQYF
TRBD2	NA	TRBV3-1	TRBJ2-7	TGTGCCAGCAGCCAAGCGGGAGGGCCCTACGAGCAGTACTTC	CASSQAGGPYEQYF
NA	NA	TRBV6-5	TRBJ2-1	TGTGCCGCCTCAACCGGGGGAGCCTACAATGAGCAGTTCTTC	CAASTGGAYNEQFF
TRBD2	NA	TRBV28	TRBJ2-7	TGTGCCAGCATCGGTTTCGGGGGGACCGCAAGCTACGAGCAGTACTTC	CASIGFGGTASYEQYF
NA	NA	TRBV7-6	TRBJ2-3	TGTGCCAGCAGCTTAGCTATTGGGGGACACACAGATACGCAGTATTTT	CASSLAIGGHTDTQYF
NA	few	TRBV9	TRBJ1-2	TGTGCCAGCAGCGTAGAACAGGGTTATGGCTACACCTTC	CASSVEQGYGYTF
TRBD1	NA	TRBV2	TRBJ1-4	TGTGCCGGCTTGACAGGGCGTGGAGAAAAACTGTTTTTT	CAGLTGRGEKLFF